A selection of T cell receptor beta chains follows, all from one sample in a study of blood T cells in healthy people across ages. TCRdb passed the 5' RACE reads through MiXCR, listing each CDR3 protein once. The sample has 1,100,000 or so distinct CDR3 sequences; 35% to 55% are singletons. The sample consisted of blood. These TCRs come from a woman aged 55-70 years in good health. CDR3s include the opening cysteine and the closing phenylalanine or tryptophan. Rows may omit the clone size; those that give it use once, few, many or a size class.

v_gene	abundance	j_gene	CDR3aa
TRBV11-2	NA	TRBJ2-3	CASSLLDDTQYF
TRBV29-1	NA	TRBJ2-3	CSVEDPGPKRDTQYF
TRBV4-2	NA	TRBJ2-1	CASSHEQGSSYNEQFF
TRBV9	NA	NA	CASSVTQGDRYNEQYF
TRBV9	NA	TRBJ2-6	CASSESGQGFSSGANVLTF
TRBV20-1	once	TRBJ2-3	CSARESGRRSDTQYF
TRBV5-1	few	TRBJ1-2	CASSWQGGDGYTF
TRBV2	NA	TRBJ2-7	CASKRGQGLVSYEQYF
TRBV6-5	NA	TRBJ2-7	CASSYGTEGHYEQYF
TRBV6-6	few	TRBJ2-7	CASSYFGTGKGYEQYF
TRBV28	few	TRBJ2-1	CASSRDRGLDEQFF
TRBV27	few	NA	CASSSWGEQYF
TRBV28	NA	TRBJ2-1	CASSSLAGAEGEGEQFF
TRBV7-9	few	TRBJ2-1	CASSLSKEQFF
TRBV11-1	NA	TRBJ2-2	CTSSPFSRGKAGELFF
TRBV27	NA	TRBJ2-3	CASSSFTSGPRSDTQYF
TRBV29-1	few	TRBJ1-2	CSVDAGQSYGYTF
TRBV7-8	many	TRBJ2-5	CASSRGQGTFQETQYF
TRBV5-6	NA	TRBJ2-3	CASSFEAWRSQGTQYF
TRBV11-2	NA	TRBJ2-7	CASSLASVDSYEQYF
TRBV27	NA	TRBJ2-1	CASNAPGLAVNEQFF
TRBV6-5	NA	TRBJ2-4	CASSYSPGLAGYIQYF
TRBV20-1	once	TRBJ2-7	CSARNRGYYEQYF
TRBV2	few	TRBJ2-1	CASSRTRGNNEQFF
TRBV20-1	NA	TRBJ2-7	CSASGTTDYEQYF
TRBV29-1	many	TRBJ2-7	CSVSGQPYEQYF
TRBV7-9	NA	TRBJ2-4	CASSLSGFQYF
TRBV7-8	NA	TRBJ2-5	CASSSLGEETQYF
TRBV11-2	NA	TRBJ1-2	CASSLEWGDYGYTF
TRBV9	NA	TRBJ2-3	CASSDPAIAGPDTQYF
TRBV29-1	NA	TRBJ2-5	CSVVKRVGQATQYF
TRBV2	NA	TRBJ1-1	CASSEVSAKDTEAFF
TRBV27	NA	NA	CASSFASGRGIEQYF
TRBV20-1	NA	TRBJ2-7	CSAGVAGTYEQYF
TRBV20-1	few	TRBJ1-1	CSARPLNTEAFF
TRBV27	NA	TRBJ1-6	CASSLSNLGGGTHSPLHF
TRBV11-2	few	TRBJ2-1	CASSLTETSLSYNEQFF
TRBV6-1	few	TRBJ1-2	CASSVPGQGNYGYTF
TRBV2	once	TRBJ2-7	CASSPIFTTNYEQYF
TRBV7-6	few	TRBJ2-1	CASSLGGSGSNEQFF
TRBV7-3	NA	TRBJ2-7	CASRRPGGHEQYF
TRBV18	few	TRBJ1-1	CASSPRDRGLGTEAFF